This passage covers 19 T cell receptor beta chains from one sample sequenced in a study of PD-L1 blockade in urothelial cancer. Time point of the sample: peripheral blood 6 weeks after treatment start. Method: immunoSEQ multiplex PCR; TCRdb's copy keeps in-frame clones and lacks some. The repertoire holds some 110,000 clones, with approximately 90% as singletons. The starting material was PBMCs, obtained around atezolizumab (anti-PD-L1) treatment. These receptor sequences come from a man aged 55 to 70 with urothelial cancer.

The chain joins TRBV4-3 to TRBJ2-3; 11 nucleotides agree with TRBD2. J gave up 1 base and V 3 bases, and 3 bases lay outside the gene matches. Germline values: CDR1 LGHNA, CDR2 YSLEER. The CDR3 runs to 16 residues. CDR3 amino acids: CASSHISGGGTDTQYF. The CDR3 nucleotides are TGCGCCAGCAGCCACATTAGCGGGGGGGGCACAGATACGCAGTATTTT.

The chain is built from TRBV12-5 and TRBJ2-5, with TRBD2 matching over 11 bases. The junction had 10 bases not matched to a gene; V was cut back by 0 bases and J by 1 base. The CDR3 is 19 amino acids. Germline V gives CDR1 LGHNT, CDR2 FRNRAP. The CDR3 here is CASGLVFLETSGIQETQYF. The CDR3 DNA sequence: TGTGCTAGTGGTTTGGTATTCTTAGAGACTAGCGGGATCCAAGAGACCCAGTACTTC.

This clone was detected once. The rearrangement joins TRBV11-3 to TRBJ2-1; TRBD2 might be the D (6 bases). The CDR3 runs to 16 residues. Trimming removed 0 bases from V and 2 bases from J, with 11 bases in between. In germline, CDR1 is SGHNT, CDR2 YENEEA. The CDR3 DNA is TGTGCCAGCAGCTTAGACAAGGACTACACCTACAATGAGCAGTTCTTC. This encodes CASSLDKDYTYNEQFF.

The genes are TRBV27 and TRBJ2-5; weak D call: TRBD1 (6 bases). Germline V gene data show CDR1 as MNHEY and CDR2 as SMNVEV (reference sequence). This CDR3 contains 12 residues. Trimming cost V 6 bases and J 7 bases, with 12 bases left between them. The CDR3 sequence is CASSQGRGTQYF. CDR3 sequence (DNA): TGTGCCAGCAGCCAGGGGAGAGGGACCCAGTACTTC.

The V call is TRBV7-3, the J call TRBJ2-3; tentatively, D is TRBD1 (6 bases). This CDR3 contains 14 residues. CDR1 and CDR2 (germline): SGHTA, FQGTGA. Trimming cost V 2 bases and J 3 bases, with 9 bases left between them. The CDR3 nucleotides read TGTGCCAGCAGCTTAGGGACACCGACAGATACGCAGTATTTT. Its translation is CASSLGTPTDTQYF.

The V gene is TRBV10-3, the J gene TRBJ2-5, with D possibly matching TRBD2 (6 bases). V lost 4 bases and J lost 4, with 22 bases in between. Germline V gene sequence: CDR1 ENHRY, CDR2 SYGVKD. This CDR3 is built from 17 residues. Written as DNA, the CDR3 is TGTGCCATCAGTGTCAACCCCCAGCGGGCAGTCGGAGAGACCCAGTACTTC. This gives the protein CAISVNPQRAVGETQYF.

The gene calls are TRBV4-2 and TRBJ2-5; D ambiguous. CDR1 LGHNA and CDR2 YNFKEQ come from the germline V gene. This CDR3 has 12 residues. V was cut by 1 base and J by 5 bases, with 5 bases left in between. The CDR3 region is CASSQVRETQYF. The CDR3 DNA sequence: TGTGCCAGCAGCCAAGTTCGGGAGACCCAGTACTTC.

The chain is built from TRBV7-3 and TRBJ2-2; 9 bases agree with TRBD2. CDR3 length equals 17 residues. V dropped 1 base and J dropped 7; count of bases not matched to a gene: 10. The germline V gene has CDR1 SGHTA and CDR2 FQGTGA. The CDR3 DNA is TGTGCCAGCAGCTTAAGTCTCGGCGGGGGGGCAGGCGGGGAGCTGTTTTTT. Residues: CASSLSLGGGAGGELFF.

The genes are TRBV13 and TRBJ2-2, with 10 positions matching TRBD2. The junction had 7 bases not matched to a gene; V was cut back by 8 bases and J by 1 base. This CDR3 has 16 residues. CDR1 and CDR2 from the germline V gene are PRHDT and FYEKMQ (reference sequence). The chain's CDR3 is CASRQVAGGNTGELFF. In DNA, the CDR3 is TGTGCCAGCCGCCAAGTAGCGGGAGGGAACACCGGGGAGCTGTTTTTT.

CDR3: CASSSRGDTQYF. The CDR3 region has the DNA TGTGCCAGCAGCTCTAGGGGGGATACGCAGTATTTT. J is TRBJ2-3 and V is TRBV7-2; D is perhaps TRBD1 (6 bases). Germline V gives CDR1 SGHTA, CDR2 FQGNSA. With 4 bases removed from V and 6 bases from J, the gap between germline ends came to 8 bases. This CDR3 is built from 12 residues.

This CDR3 is CASSLVQGGRGYTF. Written as DNA, the CDR3 is TGTGCCAGCAGCTTAGTCCAGGGTGGACGCGGCTACACCTTC. This sequence joins TRBV7-8 and TRBJ1-2; D is possibly TRBD1 (5 bases). The germline V gene encodes CDR1 SGHVS and CDR2 FQNEAQ. This CDR3 is built from 14 residues. Deletions cut 1 base from V and 8 bases from J, with 14 bases between.

This clone is a singleton in its sample. The V gene is TRBV23-1, the J gene TRBJ1-6, with 9 bases identical to TRBD1. TRBV23-1 is an ORF; its function is uncertain. The CDR3 spans 15 residues. The V segment lost 4 bases and the J segment 12 bases; nucleotides outside the gene matches: 10. The CDR3 sequence: CASSPWDREWEPLHF. Here the CDR3 DNA reads TGCGCCAGCAGTCCTTGGGACAGGGAGTGGGAACCCCTCCACTTT.

V gene TRBV6-5 combines with J gene TRBJ2-5, with D perhaps TRBD1 (6 bases). This CDR3 spans 15 amino acids. V lost 8 bases to trimming and J lost 3 bases, with 19 bases between them. Germline CDR1 is MNHEY and CDR2 is SVGAGI. DNA of the CDR3: TGTGCCAGCCGACTCAGGGGACGGGGAAAAGAGACCCAGTACTTC. Its translation is CASRLRGRGKETQYF.

J is TRBJ1-5 and V is TRBV6-6; D is unclear. The CDR3 sequence is 13 residues long. Trimming took off 6 bases at V and 0 bases at J, with 6 bases between the two ends. The germline gives CDR1 MNHNY, CDR2 SVGAGI (reference sequence). CDR3 bases: TGTGCCAGCAGGTCAATTAGCAATCAGCCCCAGCATTTT. Translating it yields CASRSISNQPQHF.

The sample holds one count of this clone. The chain joins TRBV7-6 to TRBJ1-3, with D tentatively TRBD1 (5 bases). CDR1 is SGHVS and CDR2 is FNYEAQ in the germline V gene. This CDR3 contains 15 residues. V shed 5 bases and J shed 4 bases, with 15 bases lying between them. The DNA for the CDR3 is TGTGCCAGCAGCAGGGGTTTGCAAGACGGAAACACCATATATTTT. This translates into CASSRGLQDGNTIYF.

V and J are TRBV28 and TRBJ1-4, with no clear D. V lost 2 bases, J lost 1 base, and 5 bases lay in between. The V gene's germline CDR1 is MDHEN and CDR2 SYDVKM. The CDR3 loop spans 14 amino acids. CDR3 nucleotide sequence: TGTGCCAGCAGTTTAGGCAGAACTAATGAAAAACTGTTTTTT. It yields the protein CASSLGRTNEKLFF.

This chain connects TRBV7-2 to TRBJ1-1; weak D call: TRBD1 (5 bases). V was cut by 1 base and J by 4 bases, with 13 bases left in between. Germline V CDR1 and CDR2: SGHTA, FQGNSA. The CDR3 contains 15 residues. The CDR3 bases are TGTGCCAGCAGCTTAGGGGGGGGGTACGGCACTGAAGCTTTCTTT. The encoded protein is CASSLGGGYGTEAFF. The full variable domain, with the rest looked up from reference TRBV7-2 and TRBJ1-1, is GAGVSQSPSNKVTEKGKDVELRCDPISGHTALYWYRQSLGQGLEFLIYFQGNSAPDKSGLPSDRFSAERTGGSVSTLTIQRTQQEDSAVYLCASSLGGGYGTEAFFGQGTRLTVV.

The J gene is TRBJ1-2, the V gene TRBV6-1; the match to TRBD1 covers 11 bases. With V trimmed by 7 bases and J by 4 bases, 5 bases remained unmatched. This CDR3 region has 14 residues. Germline V gene data show CDR1 as MNHNS and CDR2 as SASEGT. The CDR3 reads CASNGQGAPYGYTF. CDR3 nucleotide sequence: TGTGCCAGCAACGGACAGGGGGCACCCTATGGCTACACCTTC.

This clone was picked up one time. V and J are TRBV30 and TRBJ1-1, with 8 bases matching TRBD1. V trimming: 3 bases; J trimming: 4 bases; junction bases outside the gene matches: 4. CDR1 and CDR2 (germline): GTSNPN, SVGIG (reference sequence). This CDR3 has 13 amino acids. This CDR3 is CAWSITGGTEAFF. The CDR3 nucleotides are TGTGCCTGGAGCATTACAGGGGGCACTGAAGCTTTCTTT.